This TCR beta chain stems from a study of siplizumab effects on memory and regulatory T cells. Only in-frame clones appear in the TCRdb table, and some are missing; sequencing was by immunoSEQ multiplex PCR. This sample has tens of thousands of clones; roughly nine tenths occur once, and the top ten carry 0.25%. The CDR3 consists of 12 residues. Germline lookup yields CDR1 MDHEN and CDR2 SYDVKM. V shed 3 bases and J shed 5 bases, with 7 bases lying between them. The sample consisted of naive CD4+ T cells sorted from blood. The clonotype was recovered from a human donor in good health. The chain is built from TRBV28 and TRBJ1-1; no clear D. The CDR3 DNA reads as TGTGCCAGCAGTTTTAAGGGAACTGAAGCTTTCTTT. Its translation: CASSFKGTEAFF.